A selection of T cell receptor beta chains follows, all from one sample in a study of T cells after posttransplantation cyclophosphamide. Data came from immunoSEQ multiplex PCR; TCRdb stores just in-frame clones and leaves some out. The sample contains around 18,000 clones, roughly 73% of which appear only once. The sequencing used CD8+ T cells sorted from PBMCs, collected 1903 days after a stem cell transplant with posttransplant cyclophosphamide. These receptor sequences come from a female patient in her 40s who received an allogeneic stem cell transplant from a related donor, was CMV-positive, and had no GVHD. Part of the T cells may come from the graft donor. Each CDR3 is given with its conserved first and last residue. A D gene is named only where the DNA matches it firmly. Part of the rows lack a size; the others show once, few, many or a class for expanded clones.

D gene,clone size,V gene,J gene,CDR3 DNA,CDR3 protein
.,.,TRBV29-1,TRBJ1-2,TGCAGCGTTGAGTCAGAGGACTATGGCTACACCTTC,CSVESEDYGYTF
.,.,TRBV4-1,TRBJ1-5,TGCGCCAGCAGCCAAGGGTTCCGGAGTGGTCAGCCCCAGCATTTT,CASSQGFRSGQPQHF
.,.,TRBV11-3,TRBJ1-3,TGTGCCAGCAGCTTCTTTCTATCCGGAAACACCATATATTTT,CASSFFLSGNTIYF
TRBD1,.,TRBV9,TRBJ1-2,TGTGCCAGCAGCTCTCAACAGGGGGCGAAACATGGCTACACCTTC,CASSSQQGAKHGYTF
.,.,TRBV5-6,TRBJ1-4,TGTGCCAGCAGCCCGAGGACAGCAACTAATGAAAAACTGTTTTTT,CASSPRTATNEKLFF
.,.,TRBV28,TRBJ2-7,TGTGCCAGCAGTTTAGAGGGCGGCAGCTACGAGCAGTACTTC,CASSLEGGSYEQYF
TRBD1,.,TRBV18,TRBJ1-2,TGTGCCAGCTCTCGTACCGGGACAGGGGGCGCTTATGGCTACACCTTC,CASSRTGTGGAYGYTF
TRBD1,.,TRBV5-1,TRBJ1-1,TGCGCCAGCAGCTTGGGGGTACGGGACAGGTTAGGCACTGAAGCTTTCTTT,CASSLGVRDRLGTEAFF
.,.,TRBV11-2,TRBJ2-4,TGTGCCAGCAGCTCCCTCAAAAACATTCAGTACTTC,CASSSLKNIQYF
TRBD1,.,TRBV5-1,TRBJ2-7,TGCGCCAGCAGCTTCATGGGACAGGGGGCAGAGGAGCAGTACTTC,CASSFMGQGAEEQYF
TRBD1,.,TRBV7-3,TRBJ2-1,TGTGCCAGCAGCCTGGGACAGGGGATCGATGAGCAGTTCTTC,CASSLGQGIDEQFF
TRBD2,.,TRBV9,TRBJ2-5,TGTGCCAGCAGCCCGACTAGCGGGGCTCAAGAGACCCAGTACTTC,CASSPTSGAQETQYF
.,few,TRBV2,TRBJ1-5,TGTGCCAGCAGTGACCTCCGGGGTAGCAATCAGCCCCAGCATTTT,CASSDLRGSNQPQHF
TRBD1,.,TRBV6-1,TRBJ1-6,TGTGCCAGCAGTGAAAACCCGACAGGGGATAATTCACCCCTCCACTTT,CASSENPTGDNSPLHF
.,.,TRBV27,TRBJ1-5,TGTGCCAGCATGAGGCCAGGGAGGAATCAGCCCCAGCATTTT,CASMRPGRNQPQHF
TRBD2,.,TRBV11-2,TRBJ2-7,TGTGCCAGCAGCCAGGGGACTAGCGGGGCCTACGAGCAGTACTTC,CASSQGTSGAYEQYF
TRBD2,.,TRBV6-1,TRBJ2-3,TGTGCCAGCAGTGGTCTATCAGCGGGGGCAACAGATACGCAGTATTTT,CASSGLSAGATDTQYF
TRBD2,few,TRBV7-9,TRBJ2-7,TGTGCCAGCAGTTTGTCTAGCGGGGGGGCCTATGAGCAGTACTTC,CASSLSSGGAYEQYF
.,.,TRBV12-5,TRBJ2-7,TGTGCTAGTGCCCTTGGGGGGAATGAGCAGTACTTC,CASALGGNEQYF
.,.,TRBV19,TRBJ1-1,TGTGCCAGTAGTATAAGGTTCGCAGGGAAGAATTCCGCTGAAGCTTTCTTT,CASSIRFAGKNSAEAFF
.,.,TRBV27,TRBJ2-1,TGTGCCAGCAGTGTAGAACCTCTCTACAATGAGCAGTTCTTC,CASSVEPLYNEQFF
.,.,TRBV7-3,TRBJ2-2,TGTGCCAGCAGCTACCCCGTTGGCCAGTACACCGGGGAGCTGTTTTTT,CASSYPVGQYTGELFF
.,.,TRBV4-1,TRBJ2-7,TGCGCCAGCAGCCAAGGGTCCGGGACAACCTACGAGCAGTACTTC,CASSQGSGTTYEQYF
.,.,TRBV7-9,TRBJ1-4,TGTGCCAGCAGAATAGAGGGAAGCCCCCATGAAAAACTGTTTTTT,CASRIEGSPHEKLFF
.,.,TRBV5-1,TRBJ2-2,TGCGCCAGCAGCGGGAATTGGGGCAGTCGGGGGTCCGGGGAGCTGTTTTTT,CASSGNWGSRGSGELFF
.,.,TRBV5-6,TRBJ1-6,TGTGCCAGCAGCTTGGTACTAGGTCCGAGCCTTAAAAATTCACCCCTCCACTTT,CASSLVLGPSLKNSPLHF
TRBD1,.,TRBV2,TRBJ1-2,TGTGCCAGATTGCCGGGACAGGGACGACGCTATGGCTACACCTTC,CARLPGQGRRYGYTF
TRBD1,.,TRBV7-9,TRBJ1-2,TGTGCCAGCAGCTCACAGGGGGCTTTAAACTATGGCTACACCTTC,CASSSQGALNYGYTF
.,once,TRBV7-2,TRBJ2-1,TGTGCCAGCACCCCGAACCAGGACTACAATGAGCAGTTCTTC,CASTPNQDYNEQFF
.,.,TRBV11-3,TRBJ1-1,TGTGCCAGCAGCTTACCCGGAACGAGCGCTGAAGCTTTCTTT,CASSLPGTSAEAFF
TRBD1,.,TRBV2,TRBJ2-3,TGTGCCAGCAGAAGCAAGAGACAGGGCGACACAGATACGCAGTATTTT,CASRSKRQGDTDTQYF
.,.,TRBV28,TRBJ1-6,TGTGCCAGCAGTTCGACCCCGGGACACGCTAATTCACCCCTCCACTTT,CASSSTPGHANSPLHF
.,.,TRBV29-1,TRBJ2-5,TGCAGCGTTTTAATAGAAGAGACCCAGTACTTC,CSVLIEETQYF
TRBD1,.,TRBV5-1,TRBJ1-1,TGCGCCAGCAGCCGGACAGGGTTTAACACTGAAGCTTTCTTT,CASSRTGFNTEAFF
TRBD1,few,TRBV23-1,TRBJ1-2,TGCGCCAGCAGTCACTCGAGGGACAGGAACCTTCTCTATGGCTACACCTTC,CASSHSRDRNLLYGYTF
TRBD1,.,TRBV7-9,TRBJ1-3,TGTGCCAGCAGCTCAAACAGGGGGGTCGGAAACACCATATATTTT,CASSSNRGVGNTIYF
.,few,TRBV27,TRBJ1-2,TGTGCCAGCAGCCCTAATCGGGACACTAACTATGGCTACACCTTC,CASSPNRDTNYGYTF
.,.,TRBV19,TRBJ1-3,TGTGCCAGTAGGGACAGTGGAAACACCATATATTTT,CASRDSGNTIYF
TRBD2,.,TRBV5-1,TRBJ2-2,TGCGCCAGCAGCTCCCTTAGCGGGCTTGACACCGGGGAGCTGTTTTTT,CASSSLSGLDTGELFF
.,.,TRBV5-4,TRBJ2-5,TGTGCCAGCAGCTTAAGGCAGGGTAAAGAGACCCAGTACTTC,CASSLRQGKETQYF
.,once,TRBV6-5,TRBJ2-7,TGTGCCAGCCACGGGCGGGGAATCAGCGAGCAGTACTTC,CASHGRGISEQYF
.,.,TRBV2,TRBJ2-5,TGTGCCAGCAGTGTCCGGGAGACCCAGTACTTC,CASSVRETQYF